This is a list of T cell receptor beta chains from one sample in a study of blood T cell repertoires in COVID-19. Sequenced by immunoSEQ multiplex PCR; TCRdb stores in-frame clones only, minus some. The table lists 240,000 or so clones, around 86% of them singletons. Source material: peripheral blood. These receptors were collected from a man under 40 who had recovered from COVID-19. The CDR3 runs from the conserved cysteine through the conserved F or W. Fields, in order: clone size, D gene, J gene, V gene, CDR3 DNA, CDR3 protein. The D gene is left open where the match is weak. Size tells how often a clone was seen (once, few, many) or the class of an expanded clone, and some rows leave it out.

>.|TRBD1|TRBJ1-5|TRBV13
TGTGCCAGCAGCTATGGACAGGGCAATCAGCCCCAGCATTTT
CASSYGQGNQPQHF
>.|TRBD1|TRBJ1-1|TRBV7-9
TGTGCCAGCAGCCGAGGGACAGACTTTAACACTGAAGCTTTCTTT
CASSRGTDFNTEAFF
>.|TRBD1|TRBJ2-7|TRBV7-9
TGTGCCAGCACCCGCACAGGGGGCATCTACGAGCAGTACTTC
CASTRTGGIYEQYF
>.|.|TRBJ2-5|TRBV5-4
TGTGCCAGCAGCGACCGGAGTCAAGAGACCCAGTACTTC
CASSDRSQETQYF
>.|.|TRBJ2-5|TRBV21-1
TGTGCCAGCAGCCGGGCGCCACCCAAGAGGGCCCAGTACTTC
CASSRAPPKRAQYF
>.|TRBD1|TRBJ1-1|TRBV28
TGTGCCAGCAGTTTATTGGACAGGGGGTCTGAAGCTTTCTTT
CASSLLDRGSEAFF
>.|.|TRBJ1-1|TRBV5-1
TGCGCCAGCAGCTTCAACCGGGACACTGAAGCTTTCTTT
CASSFNRDTEAFF
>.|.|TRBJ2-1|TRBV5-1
TGCGCCAGCAGACCCGAGCGGGATGAGCAGTTCTTC
CASRPERDEQFF
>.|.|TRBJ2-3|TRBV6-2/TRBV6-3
TGTGCCAGCAGTTACGCCGGGACAACCCGCACAGATACGCAGTATTTT
CASSYAGTTRTDTQYF
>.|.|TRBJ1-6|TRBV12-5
TGTGCTAGTGGTTTGGTACAGGGAAGCTCCTATAATTCACCCCTCCACTTT
CASGLVQGSSYNSPLHF
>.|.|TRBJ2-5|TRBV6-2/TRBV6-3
TGTGCCAGCAGCAATCCCGGGGTGCCGGAGACCCAGTACTTC
CASSNPGVPETQYF
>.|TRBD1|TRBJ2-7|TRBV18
TGTGCCAGCTCACTTTTCCTACCGGGACAGGGGAGGAGCGAGCAGTACTTC
CASSLFLPGQGRSEQYF
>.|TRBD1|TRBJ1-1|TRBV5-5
TGTGCCAGCAGCTTGGGGTCAAGGGGGCTGAACACTGAAGCTTTCTTT
CASSLGSRGLNTEAFF
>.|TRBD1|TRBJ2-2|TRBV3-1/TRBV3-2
TGTGCCAGCAGCCTGCGGACAGGGGTCTTCACCGGGGAGCTGTTTTTT
CASSLRTGVFTGELFF
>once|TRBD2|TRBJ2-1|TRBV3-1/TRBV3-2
TGTGCCAGCAGCCAAGGGACTAGCGGGGGGCTTTACAATGAGCAGTTCTTC
CASSQGTSGGLYNEQFF
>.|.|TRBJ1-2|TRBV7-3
TGTGCCAGCAGCAATCCTGGGGGGGACTACACCTTC
CASSNPGGDYTF
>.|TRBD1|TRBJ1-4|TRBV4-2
TGTGCCAGCAGCCAAGATCCAAGACAGGGGCCAGAAAAACTGTTTTTT
CASSQDPRQGPEKLFF
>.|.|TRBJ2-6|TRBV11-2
TGTGCCAGCAGCTTCGGACAGCCCTCTGGGGCCAACGTCCTGACTTTC
CASSFGQPSGANVLTF
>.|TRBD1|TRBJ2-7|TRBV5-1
TGCGCCAGCAGCTTGGCTCGGACAGGGGCGTACGAGCAGTACTTC
CASSLARTGAYEQYF
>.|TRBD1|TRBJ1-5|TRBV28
TGTGCCAGCAGTTTCCCGACAGGGAGAGGCAATCAGCCCCAGCATTTT
CASSFPTGRGNQPQHF
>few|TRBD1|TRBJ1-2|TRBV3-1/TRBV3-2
TGTGCCAGCAGCCCCACAGGGGATTATGGCTACACCTTC
CASSPTGDYGYTF
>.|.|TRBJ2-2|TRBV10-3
TGTGCCCTCGCCCAGGGAACCGGGGAGCTGTTTTTT
CALAQGTGELFF
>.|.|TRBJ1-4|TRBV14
TGTGCCAGCAGCCCGACAAGAACTAATGAAAAACTGTTTTTT
CASSPTRTNEKLFF
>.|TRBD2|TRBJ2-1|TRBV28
TGTGCCAGCAGTAAGGTCCATAGCGGGGGGGGAAATGAGCAGTTCTTC
CASSKVHSGGGNEQFF
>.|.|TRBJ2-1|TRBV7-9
TGTGCCAGCAGCTTCACAGCCAGCTCCTACAATGAGCAGTTCTTC
CASSFTASSYNEQFF
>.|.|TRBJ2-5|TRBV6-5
TGTGCCAGCATAGTCCCGGAGACCCAGTACTTC
CASIVPETQYF
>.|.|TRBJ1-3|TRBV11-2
TGTGCCAGCAGCTTAGGCACAGCACCGTTGAACACCATATATTTT
CASSLGTAPLNTIYF
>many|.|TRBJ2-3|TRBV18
TGTGCCAGCTCAAGCACAACAGGCACAGATACGCAGTATTTT
CASSSTTGTDTQYF
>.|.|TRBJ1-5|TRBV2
TGTGCCAGCAGCCAGGACAGTAATCAGCCCCAGCATTTT
CASSQDSNQPQHF
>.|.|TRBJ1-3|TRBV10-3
TGTGCCACCTCCAATTCGCGACAACTCTCTGGAAACACCATATATTTT
CATSNSRQLSGNTIYF
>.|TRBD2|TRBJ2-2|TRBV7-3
TGTGCCAGCAGCTTAAAGCCTAGCGGGTCCGGGGAGCTGTTTTTT
CASSLKPSGSGELFF
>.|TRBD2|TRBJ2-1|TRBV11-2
TGTGCCAGCAGTACAGGACTAGCGGGGCACAATGAGCAGTTCTTC
CASSTGLAGHNEQFF
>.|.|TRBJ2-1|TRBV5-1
TGCGCCAGCAGCTTGGAGGCAGGGGCGCGGTGGTACAATGAGCAGTTCTTC
CASSLEAGARWYNEQFF